The 27 T cell receptor beta chains presented below share a single source sample, sequenced in a study of Graves' ophthalmopathy and Graves' hyperthyroidism. TCR beta CDR3 amplification used RNA transcripts. Second-round multiplex PCR followed a first-round RT-PCR using HTBI primers. TCRdb called the multiplex PCR reads again in MiXCR, with one record for every CDR3 protein. The sample lists hundreds of thousands of distinct CDR3 sequences; around 21% were seen once. Sequencing was carried out using peripheral blood. Every receptor here comes from a woman aged 18 to 35 with stable Graves' hyperthyroidism.

There are many counts of this clonotype. A read error may explain this, as a much larger clone is one base away. The chain uses TRBV6-1 and TRBJ1-1, with no clear D. Germline V CDR1 and CDR2: MNHNS, SASEGT. Trimming stripped 4 bases from V and 4 bases from J, with 10 bases between. There are 13 residues in the CDR3. In DNA form, the CDR3 reads TGTGCCAGCAGTGGGGTGATGAGCACTGAAGCTTTCTTT. It is translated as CASSGVMSTEAFF.

This clonotype has at least ten counts. The chain carries TRBV27 and TRBJ1-4; TRBD1 agrees at 8 bases. The J segment lost 0 bases and the V segment lost 5 bases, leaving 14 bases of the junction unmatched. This CDR3 is built from 19 residues. The germline V gene encodes CDR1 MNHEY and CDR2 SMNVEV (reference sequence). CDR3 protein: CASSASGTGPPSTNEKLFF. The CDR3 coding sequence is TGTGCCAGCAGTGCCTCCGGGACAGGTCCCCCCTCAACTAATGAAAAACTGTTTTTT.

This clonotype showed up many times. This rearrangement joins TRBV20-1 to TRBJ2-5; no clear D. V dropped 0 bases and J dropped 2 bases, with 4 bases sitting between them. This CDR3 spans 12 amino acids. CDR1 and CDR2 (germline): DFQATT, SNEGSKA (reference sequence). The CDR3: CSAREGQETQYF. The CDR3 nucleotides are TGCAGTGCTAGAGAAGGGCAAGAGACCCAGTACTTC.

This clonotype was seen many times. One end of the junction does not line up with germline, which may come from a read error. V usage is TRBV30 and J usage is TRBJ1-1, with D possibly TRBD1 on 6 matching bases. This CDR3 has 13 amino acids. CDR1 GTSNPN and CDR2 SVGIG come from the germline V gene (reference sequence). CDR3 loop: CAWSIDRNTEAFF. CDR3 sequence (DNA): TGTGCCTGGAGCATAGACAGGAACACCGAAGCTTTCTTT.

This chain uses TRBV3-1 with TRBJ2-2; 7 bases fit TRBD1. V shed 4 bases and J 4 bases; nucleotides not matched to a gene: 9. The CDR3 has 16 residues. CDR1 is LGHDT and CDR2 is YNNKEL in the germline V gene (reference sequence). The CDR3 coding sequence is TGTGCCAGCAGCCTTCCAAGGGGGCAAGGCACCGGGGAGCTGTTTTTT. Amino acid sequence: CASSLPRGQGTGELFF.

This clonotype showed up just a few times. An end of the junction differs from the germline gene, which may be a read error. J is TRBJ2-4 and V is TRBV7-2, with D perhaps being TRBD1 or TRBD2 (6 bases each). The germline V gene has CDR1 SGHTA and CDR2 FQGNSA. The CDR3 consists of 13 residues. CDR3 in DNA: TGTGCCAGCAGCTATACGGGGCGGGACATTAAGTACTTC. Amino acid sequence: CASSYTGRDIKYF.

This clonotype was observed many times. V and J are TRBV20-1 and TRBJ2-7, with 10 bases fitting TRBD2. Germline V gene lookup returns CDR1 DFQATT and CDR2 SNEGSKA (reference sequence). V lost 0 bases and J lost 2; bases outside the gene matches: 1. The CDR3 spans 14 residues. The CDR3 DNA reads as TGCAGTGCTAGAGATCTAGCGGGGGCCTACGAGCAGTACTTC. Its translation is CSARDLAGAYEQYF.

This clonotype was recorded at least ten times. The chain combines TRBV12-5 with TRBJ1-1; D ambiguous. The V gene's germline CDR1 is LGHNT and CDR2 FRNRAP. The V end lost 2 bases, the J end lost 2 bases, and 3 bases lay between the germline ends. The CDR3 sequence is 12 residues long. The CDR3 here is CASGLPNTEAFF. CDR3 in DNA: TGTGCTAGTGGTTTGCCAAACACTGAAGCTTTCTTT.

In this sample, this clonotype turned up many times. The CDR3 sequence is CASSEGGFSNQPQHF. The CDR3 region has the DNA TGTGCCAGCAGTGAGGGTGGGTTTAGCAATCAGCCCCAGCATTTT. The chain combines TRBV6-1 with TRBJ1-5, with no clear D. V dropped 3 bases and J dropped 0 bases, with 9 bases sitting between them. Per germline, CDR1 MNHNS and CDR2 SASEGT. The CDR3 contains 15 residues.

There are many counts of this clonotype. The V gene is TRBV6-2 or TRBV6-3, the J gene TRBJ2-7, with D perhaps matching TRBD1 or TRBD2 (5 bases each). The V end was cut by 5 bases, the J end by 7 bases, with 12 bases between. The CDR3 has 12 residues. Germline CDR1 is MNHEY and CDR2 is SVGEGT. As DNA, the CDR3 is TGTGCCAGCAGTCGGGGACCTTTGGAGCAGTACTTC. Translation: CASSRGPLEQYF.

This clonotype was picked up many times. The rearrangement links TRBV9 to TRBJ2-7; 7 bases match TRBD1. There are 14 residues in the CDR3. The V gene end was trimmed by 3 bases and the J gene end by 1 base; junction bases not matched to a gene: 4. CDR1 SGDLS and CDR2 YYNGEE come from the germline V gene. In nucleotides, the CDR3 is TGTGCCAGCAGCGCCGACAGGGTATCCTACGAGCAGTACTTC. The encoded protein is CASSADRVSYEQYF.

The chain has TRBV28 and TRBJ2-7, with D unclear. CDR1 and CDR2 (germline): MDHEN, SYDVKM. The V and J ends lost 6 bases and 4 bases respectively, with 13 bases between them. CDR3 length: 13 residues. In nucleotides, the CDR3 is TGTGCCAGCAGAGTCGGTTTAGAATACGAGCAGTACTTC. Amino acid sequence: CASRVGLEYEQYF.

This clonotype showed up many times. This chain connects TRBV6-2 or TRBV6-3 to TRBJ1-1; 8 positions agree with TRBD1. Trimming removed 2 bases from V and 0 bases from J; junction bases left unmatched: 2. This CDR3 comprises 15 residues. Germline assignment: CDR1 MNHEY and CDR2 SVGEGT. The CDR3 DNA reads TGTGCCAGCAGTTACCGACAGGGGTTGAACACTGAAGCTTTCTTT. It is translated as CASSYRQGLNTEAFF.

This clonotype was seen ten or more times. The chain is built from TRBV28 and TRBJ2-7, with D maybe TRBD1 (7 bases). Germline V gene data show CDR1 as MDHEN and CDR2 as SYDVKM. The CDR3 extends over 14 amino acids. V was trimmed by 2 bases and J by 6 bases, leaving 14 bases between them. Written as DNA, the CDR3 is TGTGCCAGCAGTTTAGGGCAGGGGGGTGTCGAGCAGTACTTC. It specifies CASSLGQGGVEQYF. Looking up the rest from reference TRBV28 and TRBJ2-7 gives the full variable domain: DVKVTQSSRYLVKRTGEKVFLECVQDMDHENMFWYRQDPGLGLRLIYFSYDVKMKEKGDIPEGYSVSREKKERFSLILESASTNQTSMYLCASSLGQGGVEQYFGPGTRLTVT.

This clonotype was seen many times. The genes are TRBV20-1 and TRBJ2-7, with 7 bases lining up with TRBD1. Germline lookup yields CDR1 DFQATT and CDR2 SNEGSKA (reference sequence). The CDR3 sequence is 11 residues long. Trimming at V came to 6 bases and at J to 7 bases, leaving 6 bases not matched to a gene. The CDR3 is CSALQGPEQYF. The CDR3 DNA follows: TGCAGTGCGTTACAGGGGCCGGAGCAGTACTTC.

This clonotype has a count of ten or more. The chain combines TRBV28 with TRBJ1-5, with 10 bases lining up with TRBD1. J lost 0 bases, V lost 4 bases, and 9 bases had no gene match. CDR1 MDHEN and CDR2 SYDVKM come from the germline V gene. The CDR3 sequence is 18 residues long. CDR3 coding DNA: TGTGCCAGCAGTTCAGCGGGACAGGGGATCTATAGCAATCAGCCCCAGCATTTT. Translation: CASSSAGQGIYSNQPQHF.

This clonotype has ten or more counts. The chain combines TRBV12-3 or TRBV12-4 with TRBJ2-6; 8 bases are a match to TRBD1. This CDR3 is 17 amino acids long. Trimming removed 6 bases from V and 1 base from J; junction bases left unmatched: 8. The CDR3 region is CASSPGQVRSGANVLTF. Written as DNA, the CDR3 is TGTGCCAGCAGCCCGGGACAGGTTCGTTCTGGGGCCAACGTCCTGACTTTC.

This clonotype occurred many times. This chain joins TRBV6-8 and TRBJ1-5; possible D gene TRBD1, 5 bases. The CDR3 runs 15 residues. V gave up 2 bases and J gave up 5 bases, with 13 bases separating them. Looked up from germline, CDR1 is MNHGY and CDR2 is SAAAGT. The CDR3: CASSYRTGYHQPQHF. CDR3 coding DNA: TGTGCCAGCAGTTACCGAACAGGATATCATCAGCCCCAGCATTTT.

In this sample, this clonotype turned up many times. The chain combines TRBV5-1 with TRBJ1-1, with D hard to call. With 5 bases removed from V and 3 bases from J, the gap between germline ends came to 14 bases. Germline assignment: CDR1 SGHRS and CDR2 YFSETQ. The CDR3 sequence is 14 residues long. Written as DNA, the CDR3 is TGCGCCAGCAGATACCCATATCGCTACACTGAAGCTTTCTTT. This codes for CASRYPYRYTEAFF.

This clonotype was recorded at least ten times. The chain carries TRBV6-2 or TRBV6-3 and TRBJ2-4; D is tentatively TRBD1 or TRBD2 (6 bases each). Trimming cost V 1 base and J 6 bases, with 13 bases left between them. CDR1 MNHEY and CDR2 SVGEGT come from the germline V gene. This CDR3 contains 15 residues. CDR3 sequence reads: CASSYLEGEINIQYF. The CDR3 bases are TGTGCCAGCAGTTACTTGGAGGGGGAGATAAACATTCAGTACTTC.

The gene calls are TRBV2 and TRBJ1-1; no definite D call. The V end lost 7 bases, the J end lost 10 bases, and 10 bases lay between the germline ends. This CDR3 has 10 amino acids. The germline V gene encodes CDR1 SNHLY and CDR2 FYNNEI. DNA for the CDR3: TGTGCCAGCATAACACTGGGAGCTTTCTTT. Translated: CASITLGAFF.

This clonotype has a handful of counts. The rearrangement joins TRBV5-1 to TRBJ1-1; 7 bases match TRBD1. The CDR3 runs to 14 residues. Germline-derived CDR1 and CDR2 are SGHRS and YFSETQ. With V trimmed by 4 bases and J by 7 bases, 10 bases remained unmatched. CDR3 coding DNA: TGCGCCAGCAGCCCGACAGGGAGACAGGGTGAAGCTTTCTTT. Translating gives CASSPTGRQGEAFF. Full variable domain (outside the CDR3, taken from reference TRBV5-1 and TRBJ1-1): KAGVTQTPRYLIKTRGQQVTLSCSPISGHRSVSWYQQTPGQGLQFLFEYFSETQRNKGNFPGRFSGRQFSNSRSEMNVSTLELGDSALYLCASSPTGRQGEAFFGQGTRLTVV.

This clonotype occurred a few times. The chain is built from TRBV7-2 and TRBJ2-7, with a possible D match to TRBD1 (5 bases). Germline CDR1 is SGHTA and CDR2 is FQGNSA. The CDR3 runs to 14 residues. V lost 2 bases and J lost 3, with 11 bases in between. CDR3 protein: CASSLTGAFYEQYF. CDR3 sequence (DNA): TGTGCCAGCAGCTTAACTGGGGCGTTCTACGAGCAGTACTTC.

This clonotype was seen repeatedly, ten times or more. The chain recombines TRBV19 with TRBJ2-7; 9 bases align to TRBD2. The CDR3 has 15 amino acids. The ends lost 1 base at V and 5 bases at J; junction bases unmatched: 6. Germline V lookup: CDR1 LNHDA, CDR2 SQIVND (reference sequence). The CDR3 sequence: CASSIGAGGLDEQYF. The CDR3 DNA sequence: TGTGCCAGTAGTATAGGAGCGGGAGGCCTTGACGAGCAGTACTTC.

To note about this clonotype: Sequence at one end of the junction differs from germline and may be a read error. V gene TRBV6-5 combines with J gene TRBJ2-7; weak D call: TRBD2 (5 bases). In germline, CDR1 is MNHEY, CDR2 SVGAGI. The CDR3 runs to 14 residues. The CDR3 loop is CASGYGIGAGEVSF. CDR3 coding DNA: TGTGCCAGCGGTTACGGCATCGGCGCGGGCGAAGTTTCGTTC.

Many counts were recorded for this clonotype. The CDR3 end shows no conserved phenylalanine or tryptophan, and so a read error is likely. As DNA, the CDR3 is TGTGCCTGGGAGGATATGACTGAAGCTTTCTCT. It specifies CAWEDMTEAFS. This chain joins TRBV30 and TRBJ1-1, with D uncertain. Germline V gene sequence: CDR1 GTSNPN, CDR2 SVGIG (reference sequence). The CDR3 is 11 amino acids. V was clipped by 5 bases and J by 5 bases, with 9 bases between them.

V gene TRBV5-1 combines with J gene TRBJ2-1; TRBD2 matches 9 bases. V shed 0 bases and J 6 bases; nucleotides not matched to a gene: 7. Germline V gene data show CDR1 as SGHRS and CDR2 as YFSETQ. The CDR3 is 16 amino acids. CDR3 sequence reads: CASSLEDSGRFNEQFF. The CDR3 DNA is TGCGCCAGCAGCTTGGAGGATAGCGGGAGATTCAATGAGCAGTTCTTC.